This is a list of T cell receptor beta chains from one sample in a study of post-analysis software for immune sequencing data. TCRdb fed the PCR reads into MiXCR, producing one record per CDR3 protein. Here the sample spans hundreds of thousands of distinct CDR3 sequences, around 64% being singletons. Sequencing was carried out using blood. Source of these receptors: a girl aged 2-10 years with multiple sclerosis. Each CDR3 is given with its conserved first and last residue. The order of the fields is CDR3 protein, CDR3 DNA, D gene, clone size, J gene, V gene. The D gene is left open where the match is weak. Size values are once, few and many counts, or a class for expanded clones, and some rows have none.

cdr3_aa: CASSLVEGGPNYGYTF
cdr3_nt: TGTGCCAGCAGTTTGGTAGAGGGCGGGCCTAACTATGGCTACACCTTC
d_call: .
clone_size: .
j_call: TRBJ1-2
v_call: TRBV12-3/TRBV12-4

cdr3_aa: CASSLTPKDIQYF
cdr3_nt: TGTGCCAGCAGCTTAACGCCCAAGGACATTCAGTACTTC
d_call: .
clone_size: .
j_call: TRBJ2-4
v_call: TRBV7-6

cdr3_aa: CASSPSEDSYEQYF
cdr3_nt: TGCGCCAGCAGCCCCAGTGAGGACAGCTACGAGCAGTACTTC
d_call: .
clone_size: .
j_call: TRBJ2-7
v_call: TRBV5-1

cdr3_aa: CASSQGYGDSGGLSSYNEQFF
cdr3_nt: TGCGCCAGCAGCCAAGGGTACGGGGACAGCGGGGGGCTTAGCTCCTACAATGAGCAGTTCTTC
d_call: TRBD2
clone_size: .
j_call: TRBJ2-1
v_call: TRBV4-3

cdr3_aa: CASSLELDTEAFF
cdr3_nt: TGTGCCAGCAGCTTAGAGTTAGACACTGAAGCTTTCTTT
d_call: .
clone_size: .
j_call: TRBJ1-1
v_call: TRBV7-9

cdr3_aa: CASRFETSGSRNEQFF
cdr3_nt: TGTGCCAGCAGATTCGAGACTAGCGGGAGTAGAAATGAGCAGTTCTTC
d_call: TRBD2
clone_size: .
j_call: TRBJ2-1
v_call: TRBV5-5

cdr3_aa: CASSEASSGWYNEQFF
cdr3_nt: TGTGCCAGCAGTGAAGCTTCTAGCGGGTGGTACAATGAGCAGTTCTTC
d_call: TRBD2
clone_size: .
j_call: TRBJ2-1
v_call: TRBV6-1

cdr3_aa: CAISGASGGYTF
cdr3_nt: TGTGCCATCAGTGGGGCATCGGGCGGCTACACCTTC
d_call: .
clone_size: .
j_call: TRBJ1-2
v_call: TRBV10-3

cdr3_aa: CSVVMAHSGQLTSTDTQYF
cdr3_nt: TGCAGCGTTGTGATGGCCCATTCCGGACAGTTAACTAGCACGGATACGCAGTATTTT
d_call: .
clone_size: few
j_call: TRBJ2-3
v_call: TRBV29-1

cdr3_aa: CSATGAGAGGPDTQYF
cdr3_nt: TGCAGTGCTACGGGCGCCGGGGCGGGGGGGCCAGATACGCAGTATTTT
d_call: TRBD2
clone_size: .
j_call: TRBJ2-3
v_call: TRBV20-1

cdr3_aa: CSVVTASYEQYF
cdr3_nt: TGCAGCGTTGTAACAGCCTCCTACGAGCAGTACTTC
d_call: .
clone_size: .
j_call: TRBJ2-7
v_call: TRBV29-1

cdr3_aa: CASTQSGTTEAFF
cdr3_nt: TGTGCCAGCACCCAATCCGGGACCACTGAAGCTTTCTTT
d_call: .
clone_size: .
j_call: TRBJ1-1
v_call: TRBV12-3/TRBV12-4

cdr3_aa: CASSQTSGTVPREQYF
cdr3_nt: TGTGCCAGCAGCCAGACTAGCGGCACAGTGCCGAGGGAGCAGTACTTC
d_call: TRBD2
clone_size: .
j_call: TRBJ2-7
v_call: TRBV4-2

cdr3_aa: CASSLELAGRFTDTQYF
cdr3_nt: TGTGCCAGCAGTTTAGAGTTGGCGGGGAGATTCACAGATACGCAGTATTTT
d_call: .
clone_size: .
j_call: TRBJ2-3
v_call: TRBV12-3/TRBV12-4

cdr3_aa: CASSSDNYEQYF
cdr3_nt: TGTGCCAGCAGTAGTGACAACTACGAGCAGTACTTC
d_call: .
clone_size: few
j_call: TRBJ2-7
v_call: TRBV6-5

cdr3_aa: CASSSDPSSYNEQFF
cdr3_nt: TGCGCCAGCAGCTCGGACCCAAGCTCCTACAATGAGCAGTTCTTC
d_call: .
clone_size: .
j_call: TRBJ2-1
v_call: TRBV5-1

cdr3_aa: CASSLGTRYNEQFF
cdr3_nt: TGTGCCAGCAGCTTGGGGACTCGGTACAATGAGCAGTTCTTC
d_call: .
clone_size: few
j_call: TRBJ2-1
v_call: TRBV11-2

cdr3_aa: CASSPLGGGGYTF
cdr3_nt: TGTGCCAGCAGCCCCCTGGGAGGGGGCGGCTACACCTTC
d_call: TRBD1
clone_size: .
j_call: TRBJ1-2
v_call: TRBV6-5

cdr3_aa: CASSEAGGPNYEQYF
cdr3_nt: TGTGCCAGCAGCGAGGCGGGAGGGCCGAACTACGAGCAGTACTTC
d_call: TRBD2
clone_size: once
j_call: TRBJ2-7
v_call: TRBV9

cdr3_aa: CSARDSPSFYNEQYF
cdr3_nt: TGCAGTGCTAGAGATTCACCGAGTTTCTACAATGAGCAGTACTTC
d_call: .
clone_size: .
j_call: TRBJ2-5
v_call: TRBV20-1

cdr3_aa: CASSHRVPGPHIRGTYYEQYF
cdr3_nt: TGCGCCAGCAGCCATAGGGTCCCCGGACCCCACATCAGGGGGACCTACTACGAGCAGTACTTC
d_call: TRBD1
clone_size: .
j_call: TRBJ2-7
v_call: TRBV4-1

cdr3_aa: CAGFGPGTGASEQYF
cdr3_nt: TGTGCCGGCTTTGGGCCAGGGACAGGGGCATCTGAGCAGTACTTC
d_call: TRBD1
clone_size: .
j_call: TRBJ2-7
v_call: TRBV28

cdr3_aa: CASSPQTGFEKLFF
cdr3_nt: TGTGCCAGCAGCCCGCAGACAGGGTTTGAAAAACTGTTTTTT
d_call: TRBD1
clone_size: .
j_call: TRBJ1-4
v_call: TRBV7-2

cdr3_aa: CSASGGGAGETQYF
cdr3_nt: TGCAGTGCTAGTGGCGGGGGGGCCGGGGAGACCCAGTACTTC
d_call: TRBD2
clone_size: once
j_call: TRBJ2-5
v_call: TRBV20-1

cdr3_aa: CASSTHPRGIHGYTF
cdr3_nt: TGTGCCAGCAGTACACACCCCAGGGGGATTCATGGCTACACCTTC
d_call: TRBD1
clone_size: .
j_call: TRBJ1-2
v_call: TRBV12-3/TRBV12-4

cdr3_aa: CRAGGTEQFF
cdr3_nt: TGCAGGGCCGGGGGGACTGAGCAGTTCTTC
d_call: TRBD2
clone_size: .
j_call: TRBJ2-1
v_call: TRBV20-1

cdr3_aa: CASSESPGTQYF
cdr3_nt: TGTGCCAGCAGTGAAAGCCCCGGGACCCAGTACTTC
d_call: .
clone_size: .
j_call: TRBJ2-5
v_call: TRBV2

cdr3_aa: CASSLGTSGTYYEQYF
cdr3_nt: TGCGCCAGCAGCTTGGGGACTAGCGGGACCTACTACGAGCAGTACTTC
d_call: TRBD2
clone_size: .
j_call: TRBJ2-7
v_call: TRBV5-1

cdr3_aa: CASSLDGLGVEDSPLHF
cdr3_nt: TGTGCCAGCAGCTTAGATGGCCTAGGGGTTGAGGATTCACCCCTCCACTTT
d_call: .
clone_size: .
j_call: TRBJ1-6
v_call: TRBV11-2

cdr3_aa: CASSLGPRETQYF
cdr3_nt: TGTGCCAGCAGTTTAGGGCCAAGAGAGACCCAGTACTTC
d_call: .
clone_size: many
j_call: TRBJ2-5
v_call: TRBV12-3/TRBV12-4

cdr3_aa: CASSLSQGLGETQYF
cdr3_nt: TGTGCCAGCAGCCTTAGTCAGGGGCTGGGGGAGACCCAGTACTTC
d_call: .
clone_size: .
j_call: TRBJ2-5
v_call: TRBV6-5

cdr3_aa: CSVEATEGETQYF
cdr3_nt: TGCAGCGTTGAAGCGACGGAGGGGGAGACCCAGTACTTC
d_call: .
clone_size: .
j_call: TRBJ2-5
v_call: TRBV29-1

cdr3_aa: CASSLTGEGGKLFF
cdr3_nt: TGCGCCAGCAGCTTGACGGGGGAAGGCGGAAAACTGTTTTTT
d_call: .
clone_size: .
j_call: TRBJ1-4
v_call: TRBV5-1

cdr3_aa: CASSHPEAVVAGRGDTQYF
cdr3_nt: TGTGCCAGCAGCCACCCCGAAGCCGTGGTAGCGGGGAGGGGAGATACGCAGTATTTT
d_call: TRBD2
clone_size: .
j_call: TRBJ2-3
v_call: TRBV7-8

cdr3_aa: CASSYRDYENTQYF
cdr3_nt: TGCGCCAGCAGCTACCGGGACTACGAAAATACGCAGTATTTT
d_call: TRBD2
clone_size: .
j_call: TRBJ2-3
v_call: TRBV5-1

cdr3_aa: CASSVALGGSYGYTF
cdr3_nt: TGTGCCAGCAGCGTAGCTTTGGGGGGGAGCTATGGCTACACCTTC
d_call: .
clone_size: once
j_call: TRBJ1-2
v_call: TRBV9

cdr3_aa: CASSELTGDQPQHF
cdr3_nt: TGTGCCAGCAGTGAGCTAACAGGGGATCAGCCCCAGCATTTT
d_call: TRBD1
clone_size: .
j_call: TRBJ1-5
v_call: TRBV2

cdr3_aa: CSVSGSADEQYF
cdr3_nt: TGCAGTGTTAGCGGGAGTGCGGACGAGCAGTACTTC
d_call: TRBD2
clone_size: few
j_call: TRBJ2-7
v_call: TRBV20-1

cdr3_aa: CASSLVGRDRVAPLHF
cdr3_nt: TGTGCCAGCAGCTTAGTGGGCCGGGACAGGGTTGCACCCCTCCACTTT
d_call: TRBD1
clone_size: .
j_call: TRBJ1-6
v_call: TRBV7-9

cdr3_aa: CASSAAGGTSYGYTF
cdr3_nt: TGTGCCAGCAGCGCCGCAGGGGGCACAAGCTATGGCTACACCTTC
d_call: TRBD1
clone_size: .
j_call: TRBJ1-2
v_call: TRBV7-3

cdr3_aa: CASSLGQRIFEQYF
cdr3_nt: TGTGCCAGTAGTCTGGGACAGAGAATCTTCGAGCAGTACTTC
d_call: TRBD1
clone_size: .
j_call: TRBJ2-7
v_call: TRBV6-5

cdr3_aa: CASGPRTEVGTDTQYF
cdr3_nt: TGTGCCAGCGGGCCTAGGACCGAAGTGGGCACAGATACGCAGTATTTT
d_call: .
clone_size: few
j_call: TRBJ2-3
v_call: TRBV6-5

cdr3_aa: CASSQDGQGNSPLHF
cdr3_nt: TGCGCCAGCAGCCAAGATGGACAGGGGAATTCACCCCTCCACTTT
d_call: TRBD1
clone_size: once
j_call: TRBJ1-6
v_call: TRBV4-1

cdr3_aa: CASSQALSQSSYNSPLHF
cdr3_nt: TGTGCCAGCAGCCAAGCCCTTAGTCAGAGCTCCTATAATTCACCCCTCCACTTT
d_call: .
clone_size: few
j_call: TRBJ1-6
v_call: TRBV4-2

cdr3_aa: CASSLAASPANEQFF
cdr3_nt: TGCGCCAGCAGCTTGGCGGCATCCCCTGCGAATGAGCAGTTCTTC
d_call: .
clone_size: few
j_call: TRBJ2-1
v_call: TRBV5-1

cdr3_aa: CASSYMNTGELFF
cdr3_nt: TGTGCCAGCAGTTATATGAACACCGGGGAGCTGTTTTTT
d_call: .
clone_size: .
j_call: TRBJ2-2
v_call: TRBV6-2/TRBV6-3

cdr3_aa: CSARGDRAHIQYF
cdr3_nt: TGCAGTGCTAGAGGGGACAGGGCTCACATTCAGTACTTC
d_call: TRBD1
clone_size: .
j_call: TRBJ2-4
v_call: TRBV20-1

cdr3_aa: CASSFSGWAPFF
cdr3_nt: TGTGCCAGTAGTTTTAGCGGGTGGGCTCCGTTCTTC
d_call: TRBD2
clone_size: once
j_call: TRBJ2-1
v_call: TRBV19

cdr3_aa: CASSGIRGSGVGSNQPQHF
cdr3_nt: TGTGCCAGCAGTGGCATCCGTGGTAGCGGGGTAGGAAGCAATCAGCCCCAGCATTTT
d_call: .
clone_size: once
j_call: TRBJ1-5
v_call: TRBV2

cdr3_aa: CASSLRAGGNLPDTQYF
cdr3_nt: TGTGCCAGCAGCTTAAGGGCGGGGGGGAATCTTCCAGATACGCAGTATTTT
d_call: TRBD2
clone_size: .
j_call: TRBJ2-3
v_call: TRBV5-6

cdr3_aa: CASSSGTSGFGSSYNEQFF
cdr3_nt: TGTGCCAGCAGCTCCGGGACTAGCGGGTTCGGTAGCTCCTACAATGAGCAGTTCTTC
d_call: TRBD2
clone_size: .
j_call: TRBJ2-1
v_call: TRBV7-8